The 29 T cell receptor beta chains in this list originate from one sample, sequenced in a study of T-cell reconstitution after alpha-beta-depleted transplantation in children. During its preparation, the TCRbeta library received unique molecular identifiers. TCRdb itself ran the PCR reads through MiXCR, one entry per CDR3 protein. The repertoire holds approximately 520,000 distinct CDR3 sequences, with around a third as singletons. Specimen: PBMCs from the stem cell graft donor, collected from the stem cell graft. These receptors all stem from a human donor who donated a stem cell graft to a child with aplastic anemia.

This rearrangement joins TRBV20-1 to TRBJ2-7; possibly TRBD2 for D (6 bases). The V and J ends lost 2 bases and 6 bases respectively, with 20 bases between them. Germline CDR1 reads DFQATT; CDR2 reads SNEGSKA (reference sequence). The CDR3 is 15 residues long. Here the CDR3 DNA reads TGCAGTGCTAGACCTACTGGGCAGGGACTGGCCGAGCAGTACGTC. This encodes CSARPTGQGLAEQYV.

The chain carries TRBV19 and TRBJ2-5, with 7 bases fitting TRBD1. Germline lookup yields CDR1 LNHDA and CDR2 SQIVND (reference sequence). The V segment lost 6 bases and the J segment 0 bases; nucleotides outside the gene matches: 7. The CDR3 runs to 15 residues. CDR3 nucleotides: TGTGCCAGTAGATCGGGACAGACAAACCAAGAGACCCAGTACTTC. It codes for CASRSGQTNQETQYF. Together with reference TRBV19 and TRBJ2-5, the CDR3 gives the full variable domain: DGGITQSPKYLFRKEGQNVTLSCEQNLNHDAMYWYRQDPGQGLRLIYYSQIVNDFQKGDIAEGYSVSREKKESFPLTVTSAQKNPTAFYLCASRSGQTNQETQYFGPGTRLLVL.

This clonotype was counted a few times. The chain combines TRBV5-6 with TRBJ2-3; 8 nucleotides line up with TRBD1. With V trimmed by 4 bases and J by 3 bases, 13 bases remained unmatched. Germline V gene lookup returns CDR1 SGHDT and CDR2 YYEEEE. CDR3 size: 17 residues. The CDR3 here is CASSLNPQGASTDTQYF. The CDR3 bases are TGTGCCAGCAGCCTAAACCCTCAGGGGGCATCGACAGATACGCAGTATTTT.

The rearrangement uses TRBV6-2 or TRBV6-3 and TRBJ2-7; D ambiguous. Trimming shortened V by 0 bases and J by 0 bases, and 3 bases separated the two germline ends. Germline V gives CDR1 MNHEY, CDR2 SVGEGT. This CDR3 is 13 amino acids long. The CDR3 coding sequence is TGTGCCAGCAGTTACTCGAGCTCCTACGAGCAGTACGTC. Protein: CASSYSSSYEQYV.

The rearrangement links TRBV27 to TRBJ1-4; 8 positions match TRBD1. Losses at the gene ends were 6 bases for V and 7 bases for J; bases not matched to a gene: 7. The germline gives CDR1 MNHEY, CDR2 SMNVEV (reference sequence). The CDR3 has 14 residues. CDR3 amino acids: CASRRTGISEKLFF. DNA of the CDR3: TGTGCCAGCAGACGGACAGGGATCTCTGAAAAACTGTTTTTT.

The chain combines TRBV7-2 with TRBJ2-5, with D possibly being TRBD2 (5 bases). Germline V gene data show CDR1 as SGHTA and CDR2 as FQGNSA. The V and J ends lost 1 base and 2 bases respectively, with 14 bases between them. This CDR3 comprises 16 residues. CDR3 sequence (DNA): TGTGCCAGCAGCTTAGTTGGACCCTGGGAGCAAGAGACCCAGTACTTC. Translating gives CASSLVGPWEQETQYF.

V is TRBV6-5 and J is TRBJ2-1; D possibly matches TRBD1 or TRBD2 (5 bases each). Trimming cost V 0 bases and J 3 bases, with 15 bases left between them. The CDR3 runs 17 residues. In germline, CDR1 is MNHEY, CDR2 SVGAGI. CDR3 loop: CASSYSGSSRDYNEQFF. The DNA for the CDR3 is TGTGCCAGCAGTTACTCGGGATCTAGCAGGGACTACAATGAGCAGTTCTTC.

A few counts support this clonotype. The chain carries TRBV7-6 and TRBJ2-2, with TRBD2 matching over 10 bases. The V gene end was trimmed by 6 bases and the J gene end by 3 bases; junction bases not matched to a gene: 10. Germline V gives CDR1 SGHVS, CDR2 FNYEAQ. This CDR3 has 17 amino acids. Here the CDR3 reads CASSPTVSGRDTGELFF. CDR3 in DNA: TGTGCCAGCAGTCCAACTGTAAGCGGGAGGGACACCGGGGAGCTGTTTTTT.

Only a few counts were recorded for this clonotype. The J gene is TRBJ2-3, the V gene TRBV10-2; D is unclear. This CDR3 spans 13 amino acids. Trimming removed 0 bases from V and 8 bases from J, with 9 bases in between. Germline V CDR1 and CDR2: WSHSY, SAAADI. The CDR3: CASSESSPPTQYF. DNA for the CDR3: TGCGCCAGCAGTGAGTCCAGCCCCCCTACGCAGTATTTT.

The chain combines TRBV5-8 with TRBJ2-2, with TRBD1 identical over 8 bases. The CDR3 loop spans 14 amino acids. Germline loops: CDR1 SGHTS, CDR2 YDEGEE. V shed 3 bases, J shed 6 bases, and the junction held 4 bases outside the gene matches. CDR3 region: CASSYGQGAGELFF. CDR3 nucleotide sequence: TGTGCCAGCAGCTACGGACAGGGTGCCGGGGAGCTGTTTTTT.

J is TRBJ1-2 and V is TRBV20-1; possible D gene TRBD1, 5 bases. Deletions cut 0 bases from V and 4 bases from J, with 9 bases between. CDR3 length: 13 amino acids. In germline, CDR1 is DFQATT, CDR2 SNEGSKA (reference sequence). The CDR3 sequence: CSARDGQGYGYTF. CDR3 nucleotide sequence: TGCAGTGCTAGAGATGGGCAGGGCTATGGCTACACCTTC.

The chain employs TRBV6-2 or TRBV6-3 and TRBJ1-5; TRBD1 matches at 9 bases. This CDR3 has 16 amino acids. The V gene's germline CDR1 is MNHEY and CDR2 SVGEGT. V lost 5 bases, J lost 7 bases, and 12 bases stayed unmatched. The chain's CDR3 is CASSLPGQGGFQPQHF. The DNA of the CDR3 is TGTGCCAGCAGTCTACCGGGACAGGGAGGATTCCAGCCCCAGCATTTT.

The chain links TRBV12-3 or TRBV12-4 to TRBJ1-1, with 7 nucleotides matching TRBD1. The CDR3 spans 12 residues. The junction had 5 bases not matched to a gene; V was cut back by 6 bases and J by 7 bases. CDR3 in amino acids: CASSQQGFEAFF. The CDR3 DNA follows: TGTGCCAGCAGCCAACAGGGGTTTGAAGCTTTCTTT.

This clonotype has just a few counts. The gene calls are TRBV6-1 and TRBJ1-1, with D uncertain. Germline values: CDR1 MNHNS, CDR2 SASEGT. This CDR3 comprises 15 residues. The V end was cut by 1 base, the J end by 4 bases, with 13 bases between. In DNA form, the CDR3 reads TGTGCCAGCAGTGAAGGATCTTCGTACCGCACTGAAGCTTTCTTT. It is translated as CASSEGSSYRTEAFF.

V is TRBV12-3 or TRBV12-4 and J is TRBJ2-1, with D tentatively TRBD2 (5 bases). The ends were cut back, 4 bases at V and 8 bases at J, with 12 bases in the middle. CDR3 size: 13 residues. DNA for the CDR3: TGTGCCAGCAGTTGGACTTCTCCGGATGAGCAGTTCTTC. Its translation is CASSWTSPDEQFF.

This clonotype was counted only a few times. This chain links TRBV6-5 with TRBJ2-1; possible D gene TRBD2, 6 bases. The V end was cut by 3 bases, the J end by 0 bases, with 9 bases between. Germline V CDR1 and CDR2: MNHEY, SVGAGI. This CDR3 contains 15 residues. In DNA form, the CDR3 reads TGTGCCAGCAGTTATTCGGGAGTCTCCTACAATGAGCAGTTCTTC. Translation gives CASSYSGVSYNEQFF.

The chain combines TRBV7-2 with TRBJ1-1; TRBD1 might be the D (5 bases). Trimming took off 3 bases at V and 4 bases at J, with 12 bases between the two ends. The germline V gene has CDR1 SGHTA and CDR2 FQGNSA. There are 14 residues in the CDR3. CDR3 DNA: TGTGCCAGCAGCTTGGGACGGCCGAGCACTGAAGCTTTCTTT. Its translation: CASSLGRPSTEAFF.

The sample holds a few counts of this clonotype. The V gene is TRBV27, the J gene TRBJ2-5; D gene ambiguous. Between the trimmed V and J ends, which lost 0 bases and 2 bases, there was a span of 7 bases. Germline V lookup: CDR1 MNHEY, CDR2 SMNVEV (reference sequence). The CDR3 extends over 14 amino acids. CDR3 sequence: CASSLSGVQETQYF. DNA for the CDR3: TGTGCCAGCAGTTTATCAGGAGTTCAAGAGACCCAGTACTTC.

Only a few counts were recorded for this clonotype. The chain joins TRBV7-2 to TRBJ2-5, with D possibly TRBD2 on 7 matching bases. This CDR3 has 15 residues. Germline lookup yields CDR1 SGHTA and CDR2 FQGNSA. V was cut by 4 bases and J by 6 bases, with 18 bases left in between. CDR3 nucleotide sequence: TGTGCCAGCAGCTCGCGGGGGCGAATCGGACAGACCCAGTACTTC. Translated, it gives CASSSRGRIGQTQYF.

The chain recombines TRBV6-2 or TRBV6-3 with TRBJ1-2; 9 bases align to TRBD1. The CDR3 has 14 amino acids. Trimming took 8 bases from V and 0 from J; bases not matched to a gene: 4. Germline V gene lookup returns CDR1 MNHEY and CDR2 SVGEGT. The CDR3 protein is CASEGQGPNYGYTF. Here the CDR3 DNA reads TGTGCCAGCGAAGGACAGGGGCCTAACTATGGCTACACCTTC.

This chain connects TRBV12-3 or TRBV12-4 to TRBJ2-1; TRBD2 agrees at 7 bases. CDR3 length: 13 amino acids. V lost 3 bases to trimming and J lost 10 bases; unmatched junction nucleotides: 6. The CDR3 region has the DNA TGTGCCAGCAGTTTGTTCGGGCGGGAGGAGCAGTTCTTC. It codes for CASSLFGREEQFF.

The CDR3 here is CASSWGQGLYYEQYF. The CDR3 nucleotides are TGTGCCAGCAGCTGGGGACAGGGCCTTTACTACGAGCAGTACTTC. The chain employs TRBV7-9 and TRBJ2-7; 9 nucleotides align to TRBD1. Germline values: CDR1 SEHNR, CDR2 FQNEAQ (reference sequence). With 4 bases clipped from V and 3 bases from J, the junction kept 7 bases outside the gene matches. There are 15 residues in the CDR3.

This clonotype was counted only a few times. The chain uses TRBV27 and TRBJ2-1; a weak D match, TRBD2 (6 bases). This CDR3 comprises 15 residues. The V end lost 0 bases, the J end lost 7 bases, and 13 bases lay between the germline ends. CDR1 is MNHEY, CDR2 SMNVEV, per germline (reference sequence). The CDR3 nucleotides are TGTGCCAGCAGTTTATCGAGCGGGCTGGGGAATGAGCAGTTCTTC. Translation gives CASSLSSGLGNEQFF.

The V gene is TRBV29-1, the J gene TRBJ2-1, with a weak D call TRBD2 (5 bases). CDR1 is SQVTM, CDR2 ANQGSEA, per germline. The CDR3 length is 17 residues. Trimming took off 4 bases at V and 1 base at J, with 20 bases between the two ends. DNA for the CDR3: TGCAGCGTTGTGAGGGCCGGATCTCTAATATCCTACAATGAGCAGTTCTTC. Encoded protein: CSVVRAGSLISYNEQFF.

V usage is TRBV25-1 and J usage is TRBJ1-1; D remains ambiguous. The V and J ends lost 2 bases and 0 bases respectively, with 13 bases between them. CDR3 size: 16 residues. The V gene's germline CDR1 is MGHDK and CDR2 SYGVNS. The CDR3 bases are TGTGCCAGCAGTGAAGGGTCCGGCGGATTGAACACTGAAGCTTTCTTT. Protein product: CASSEGSGGLNTEAFF.

V and J are TRBV20-1 and TRBJ1-1; D may be TRBD1 (6 bases). The length of the CDR3 is 14 residues. In germline, CDR1 is DFQATT, CDR2 SNEGSKA (reference sequence). Trimming took off 3 bases at V and 4 bases at J, with 15 bases between the two ends. The CDR3 nucleotides are TGCAGTGCTAGCGGGGACTCCAGGGGCACTGAAGCTTTCTTT. Translation gives CSASGDSRGTEAFF.

This sequence joins TRBV24-1 and TRBJ2-6; 10 nucleotides match TRBD1. In germline, CDR1 is KGHDR, CDR2 SFDVKD. This CDR3 has 18 amino acids. The ends lost 5 bases at V and 4 bases at J; junction bases unmatched: 10. The CDR3 region has the DNA TGTGCCACCAGTGTGAGCCGGGACAGGGGACCCGGGGCCAACGTCCTGACTTTC. Protein sequence: CATSVSRDRGPGANVLTF.

J is TRBJ2-2 and V is TRBV12-3 or TRBV12-4, with TRBD1 matching over 9 bases. This CDR3 contains 17 residues. The junction had 15 bases not matched to a gene; V was cut back by 7 bases and J by 6 bases. The CDR3 protein is CASTPGTGKGFAGELFF. The DNA for the CDR3 is TGTGCCAGCACACCCGGGACAGGGAAGGGGTTTGCCGGGGAGCTGTTTTTT.

The table lists this clonotype with a few counts. The chain carries TRBV15 and TRBJ1-1; D might be TRBD1 (5 bases). The ends were cut back, 2 bases at V and 1 base at J, with 11 bases in the middle. This CDR3 is 15 amino acids long. The germline CDR1 and CDR2 sequences are LNHNV and YYDKDF (reference sequence). The CDR3 region has the DNA TGTGCCACCAGCAGAACAGGTAGTCGGAACACTGAAGCTTTCTTT. Amino acids: CATSRTGSRNTEAFF.